This T cell receptor beta chain is drawn from a study of shared clonotypes between healthy human individuals. Study as a whole: Donors were a couple of women and a few men aged 18 to 49. Three plates each covered CD4 naive and memory; CD8 naive two, CD8 memory one. Study observations and caveats: Non-shared clonotypes had lower generation probabilities than those shared by all four donors.

Germline-derived CDR1 and CDR2 are SGHTA and FQGNSA. The CDR3 has 15 residues. V was trimmed by 0 bases and J by 0 bases, leaving 9 bases between them. Into CD45RA+ naive and CD45RA-negative memory subsets, the CD4+ cells were split. Repertoires were generated with immunoSEQ multiplex PCR, while TCRdb's copy carries only in-frame clones and drops some. Of about 2,500,000 clones in the sample, 90% to 95% were seen once. This clone showed up just once. Antigen specificity is unknown. This TCR was sampled from a man younger than 30 in good health. The sequenced material came from naive CD4+ T cells sorted from blood. The subset was: CD45RA+ positively selected. The chain has TRBV7-2 and TRBJ2-7; D remains ambiguous. For the CDR3, the DNA is TGTGCCAGCAGCTTAGCACCGGGTCTCTCCTACGAGCAGTACTTC. Its translation: CASSLAPGLSYEQYF.